Below, 12 T cell receptor beta chains from the same sample are listed, as sequenced in a study of blood T cell repertoires in COVID-19. The table came from immunoSEQ multiplex PCR; TCRdb's copy has only in-frame clones and leaves some out. Of 150,000 to 200,000 clones in the sample, approximately 79% were seen once. The specimen sequenced was PBMCs or T cells enriched from blood (not recorded which). All receptors derive from an older woman with acute COVID-19.

The chain employs TRBV5-4 and TRBJ2-7; 10 bases are a match to TRBD2. This CDR3 is 17 amino acids long. Germline CDR1 is SGHNT and CDR2 is YYREEE (reference sequence). After removal of 3 bases from V and 1 base from J, the junction contained 10 bases not matched to a gene. CDR3 residues: CASSSGTLAGESYEQYV. The CDR3 nucleotides are TGTGCCAGCAGCTCCGGGACCCTAGCGGGGGAGTCCTACGAGCAGTACGTC.

The gene calls are TRBV6-2 or TRBV6-3 and TRBJ1-4; tentatively, D is TRBD1 (6 bases). With 5 bases removed from V and 7 bases from J, the gap between germline ends came to 20 bases. This CDR3 has 16 amino acids. From germline, CDR1 is MNHEY and CDR2 SVGEGT. The DNA of the CDR3 is TGTGCCAGCAGTCCACCCCCGGGACACGACGTTGAAAAACTGTTTTTT. Translation: CASSPPPGHDVEKLFF.

This chain uses TRBV7-8 with TRBJ2-5, with TRBD1 as a possible D gene (5 bases). There are 15 residues in the CDR3. V was pared by 5 bases and J by 2 bases, with 15 bases between. Germline CDR1 and CDR2: SGHVS and FQNEAQ. The CDR3 bases are TGTGCCAGCAGCGTACGTCCTGGGGCACAAGAGACCCAGTACTTC. It translates to CASSVRPGAQETQYF. Based on the CDR3 plus reference TRBV7-8 and TRBJ2-5, the full variable domain is GAGVSQSPRYKVAKRGQDVALRCDPISGHVSLFWYQQALGQGPEFLTYFQNEAQLDKSGLPSDRFFAERPEGSVSTLKIQRTQQEDSAVYLCASSVRPGAQETQYFGPGTRLLVL.

The chain carries TRBV6-2 or TRBV6-3 and TRBJ1-1; D is unresolved. Germline loops: CDR1 MNHEY, CDR2 SVGEGT. The CDR3 runs to 13 residues. Trimming removed 2 bases at V and 5 bases at J, with 9 bases between. CDR3 DNA: TGTGCCAGCAGTTACACGGCGGGGACTGAAGCTTTCTTT. It is translated as CASSYTAGTEAFF.

The rearrangement links TRBV7-9 to TRBJ2-7, with 9 bases matching TRBD2. V lost 6 bases to trimming and J lost 1 base; unmatched junction nucleotides: 4. CDR1 and CDR2 (germline): SEHNR, FQNEAQ (reference sequence). The CDR3 is 14 amino acids. The CDR3 nucleotides read TGTGCCAGCAGTAGAAGCGGGGGGTCCTACGAGCAGTACGTC. Translation gives CASSRSGGSYEQYV.

This chain links TRBV9 with TRBJ2-3; D may be TRBD1 (6 bases). CDR3 size: 16 residues. CDR1 and CDR2 (germline): SGDLS, YYNGEE. V lost 3 bases to trimming and J lost 2 bases, with 16 bases between them. The DNA of the CDR3 is TGTGCCAGCAGCGCACAGGGTGGGACGCACACAGATACGCAGTATTTT. Its translation: CASSAQGGTHTDTQYF.

As for this clone: The CDR3 does not close with the conserved phenylalanine or tryptophan, likely indicating a read error. It is unclear where the CDR3 begins or ends on the DNA, so no DNA is shown, and the CDR3 is as TCRdb lists it. This rearrangement joins TRBV21-1 to TRBJ2-4; TRBD1, the table's D call, was not compared with the DNA. TRBV21-1 is shown as a pseudogene. A total of 14 residues make up the CDR3, ends included. CDR3 region: CASSKVGGRGDRRV.

V usage is TRBV20-1 and J usage is TRBJ2-1, with 11 bases identical to TRBD2. The J segment lost 7 bases and the V segment lost 3 bases, leaving 17 bases of the junction unmatched. Germline loops: CDR1 DFQATT, CDR2 SNEGSKA (reference sequence). This CDR3 spans 18 amino acids. The CDR3 sequence: CSASAPNLLAGDRNEQFF. DNA of the CDR3: TGCAGTGCTAGTGCCCCAAACCTACTAGCGGGAGATCGGAATGAGCAGTTCTTC.

The chain uses TRBV30 and TRBJ2-5; 11 bases are a match to TRBD2. CDR1 GTSNPN and CDR2 SVGIG come from the germline V gene (reference sequence). This CDR3 is built from 15 residues. The V segment lost 5 bases and the J segment 4 bases; nucleotides outside the gene matches: 9. Here the CDR3 DNA reads TGTGCCTGGTCGACGGGACTAGCGGTGCTAGAGACCCAGTACTTC. It translates to CAWSTGLAVLETQYF.

There are a few counts of this clone. J is TRBJ2-7 and V is TRBV4-3, with 10 positions matching TRBD2. The CDR3 length is 14 residues. V shed 4 bases, J shed 3 bases, and the junction held 3 bases outside the gene matches. Germline assignment: CDR1 LGHNA and CDR2 YSLEER. The CDR3 DNA is TGCGCCAGCAGCCTAGCGGGAGGCGACTACGAGCAGTACTTC. Protein: CASSLAGGDYEQYF.

This chain links TRBV5-4 with TRBJ1-4, with 12 bases identical to TRBD1. This CDR3 region has 15 residues. Germline values: CDR1 SGHNT, CDR2 YYREEE (reference sequence). Unmatched junction bases numbered 6, after V lost 4 bases and J lost 8 bases. The CDR3: CASSGTGGASEKLFF. CDR3 in DNA: TGTGCCAGCAGCGGGACAGGGGGCGCATCCGAAAAACTGTTTTTT. The whole variable domain, remainder taken from reference TRBV5-4 and TRBJ1-4, is ETGVTQSPTHLIKTRGQQVTLRCSSQSGHNTVSWYQQALGQGPQFIFQYYREEENGRGNFPPRFSGLQFPNYSSELNVNALELDDSALYLCASSGTGGASEKLFFGSGTQLSVL.

As for this clone: This CDR3 is also generated by other DNA sequences in the sample. V gene TRBV10-3 combines with J gene TRBJ1-2, with unresolved D. The CDR3 consists of 13 residues. Between the trimmed V and J ends, which lost 0 bases and 3 bases, there was a span of 5 bases. Germline V gene lookup returns CDR1 ENHRY and CDR2 SYGVKD. The CDR3 spells CAISESEDYGYTF. The CDR3 DNA reads as TGTGCCATCAGTGAGTCGGAGGACTATGGCTACACCTTC.